Included here is one TCR beta chain sequence, with context. Its antigen is as yet unknown. This entry belongs to a study of T-cell reconstitution after alpha-beta-depleted transplantation in children. Study-wide results and caveats: From newly produced T cells came most of the T-cell counts and diversity one year after transplant. Several hundred expanded graft clones reportedly supplied alpha-beta T cells about two months after transplant. TCRbeta diversity was high at day 60 in some patients (a result of surviving recipient T cells and thymic progenitors).

Trimming took off 1 base at V and 0 bases at J, with 13 bases between the two ends. The CDR3 has 16 amino acids. From germline, CDR1 is DFQATT and CDR2 SNEGSKA (reference sequence). During its preparation, the TCRbeta library received unique molecular identifiers. Via MiXCR, TCRdb re-called the PCR reads, giving one row per CDR3 protein. In the table there are about 600,000 distinct CDR3 sequences, more than 20% of which are singletons. The V call is TRBV20-1, the J call TRBJ2-1; possibly TRBD2 for D (5 bases). Source: PBMCs, mostly from graft donor cells, taken 360 days after TCRalphabeta/CD19-depleted stem cell transplant. The TCR was taken from a boy in the first two years of life who had a stem cell transplant for acute myeloid leukemia, so the T cells may come from the graft donor. Here the CDR3 DNA reads TGCAGTGCTAGAGGCGGAGGTCTAAGCTCCTACAATGAGCAGTTCTTC. It is translated as CSARGGGLSSYNEQFF.